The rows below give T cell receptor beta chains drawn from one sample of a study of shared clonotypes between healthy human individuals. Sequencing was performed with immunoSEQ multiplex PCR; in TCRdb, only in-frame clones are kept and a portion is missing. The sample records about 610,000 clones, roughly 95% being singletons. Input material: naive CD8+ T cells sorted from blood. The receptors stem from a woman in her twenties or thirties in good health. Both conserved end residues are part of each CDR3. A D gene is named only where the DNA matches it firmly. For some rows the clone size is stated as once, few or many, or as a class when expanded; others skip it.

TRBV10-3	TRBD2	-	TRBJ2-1	TGTGCCATCAGTGATCGGACTAGCGGGAGGTTAAATGAGCAGTTCTTC	CAISDRTSGRLNEQFF
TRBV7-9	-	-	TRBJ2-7	TGTGCCAGCAGCCCGAAGGGGACCTACGAGCAGTACTTC	CASSPKGTYEQYF
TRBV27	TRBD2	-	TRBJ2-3	TGTGCCAGCAGAGAAGCGGGAGGGAGCACAGATACGCAGTATTTT	CASREAGGSTDTQYF
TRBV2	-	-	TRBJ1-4	TGTGCCAGCAAGTCTCCCCAGGCCATGAATGAAAAACTGTTTTTT	CASKSPQAMNEKLFF
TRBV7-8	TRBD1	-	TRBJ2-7	TGTGCCAGCAGCCCCGGGGACAGGCCCTACGAGCAGTACTTC	CASSPGDRPYEQYF
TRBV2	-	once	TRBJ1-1	TGTGCCAGCAGTGAAAATTGGGGGACTGAAGCTTTCTTT	CASSENWGTEAFF
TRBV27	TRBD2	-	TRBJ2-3	TGTGCCAGCAGTCTGCTAGCGGGAGGGCTCACAGATACGCAGTATTTT	CASSLLAGGLTDTQYF
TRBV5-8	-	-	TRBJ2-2	TGTGCCAGCAGCTTGACCGAGCTGTTTTTT	CASSLTELFF
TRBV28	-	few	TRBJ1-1	TGTGCCAGCATCAGGGTGGGTAACACTGAAGCTTTCTTT	CASIRVGNTEAFF
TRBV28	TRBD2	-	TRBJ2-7	TGTGCCAGCAGGGTGACTAGCGGGGCCTACGAGCAGTACTTC	CASRVTSGAYEQYF
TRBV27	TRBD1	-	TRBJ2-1	TGTGCCAGCAGTTTACTAACAGGGGCCCTTTACAATGAGCAGTTCTTC	CASSLLTGALYNEQFF
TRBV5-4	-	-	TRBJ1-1	TGTGCCAGCAGCTTACTTGACAGCACTGAAGCTTTCTTT	CASSLLDSTEAFF
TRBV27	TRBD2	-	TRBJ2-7	TGTGCCAGCAGTCTCCTAGCGGGACTCTACGAGCAGTACTTC	CASSLLAGLYEQYF
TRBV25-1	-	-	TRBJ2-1	TGTGCCAGCAGTTCACCAATAAACCACAATGAGCAGTTCTTC	CASSSPINHNEQFF
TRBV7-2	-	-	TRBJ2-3	TGTGCCAGCAGCTTAGACTTCACAGATGATACGCAGTATTTT	CASSLDFTDDTQYF
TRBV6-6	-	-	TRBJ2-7	TGTGCCAGCACCTACTCCCAGGGCTACGAGCAGTACTTC	CASTYSQGYEQYF
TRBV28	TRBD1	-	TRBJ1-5	TGTGCCAGCCAGCAGGGGGTGGGGGGGCCCCAGCATTTT	CASQQGVGGPQHF
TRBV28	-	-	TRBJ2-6	TGTGCCAGCAGTCCTCTTACCCTTACAGAGGGAAAAACTTCTGGGGCCAACGTCCTGACTTTC	CASSPLTLTEGKTSGANVLTF
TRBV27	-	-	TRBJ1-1	TGTGCCAGCAGTCCGATAGGGGAGAACACTGAAGCTTTCTTT	CASSPIGENTEAFF
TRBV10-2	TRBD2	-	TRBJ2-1	TGCGCCAGCAGTGAACCTAGCGGGAGTTCTTATGAGCAGTTCTTC	CASSEPSGSSYEQFF
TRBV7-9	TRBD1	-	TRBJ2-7	TGTGCCAGCAGCTTGGGGGGACAGGGCTACGAGCAGTACTTC	CASSLGGQGYEQYF
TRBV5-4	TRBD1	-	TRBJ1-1	TGTGCCAGCAGATTTTCCGGGACAGGGCTCTTCATCACTGAAGCTTTCTTT	CASRFSGTGLFITEAFF
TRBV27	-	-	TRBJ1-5	TGTGCCAGCAGTTCATCGGGGCTTCAGCCCCAGCATTTT	CASSSSGLQPQHF
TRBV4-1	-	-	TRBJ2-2	TGCGCCAGCAGCTACTTCGGTGGCCCCGGGGAGCTGTTTTTT	CASSYFGGPGELFF
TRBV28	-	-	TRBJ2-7	TGTGCCAGCAGTCCTGAGTCCTTCTACGAGCAGTACTTC	CASSPESFYEQYF
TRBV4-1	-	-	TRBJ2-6	TGCGCCAGCAGCCAAGATTCGGCAGTTGGGGCCAACGTCCTGACTTTC	CASSQDSAVGANVLTF
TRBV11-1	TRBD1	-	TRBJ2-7	TGTGCCAGCAGCTTAGCAGGGACAGGGATACCCTACGAGCAGTACTTC	CASSLAGTGIPYEQYF
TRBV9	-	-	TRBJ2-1	TGTGCCAGCTCGAGCACCCGAAATGAGCAGTTCTTC	CASSSTRNEQFF
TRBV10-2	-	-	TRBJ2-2	TGCGCCAGCAGTGGTGACGGGCTGAACACCGGGGAGCTGTTTTTT	CASSGDGLNTGELFF
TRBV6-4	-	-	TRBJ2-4	TGTGCCAGCCGATGGACACTACTCCTCAAAAACATTCAGTACTTC	CASRWTLLLKNIQYF
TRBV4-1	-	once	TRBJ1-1	TGCGCCAGCAGCCAAGATCGACCGGGGATGGGAACTGAAGCTTTCTTT	CASSQDRPGMGTEAFF
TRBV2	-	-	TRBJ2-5	TGTGCCAGCAGTGAGGGTTTTGGGGGGAGGGAGACCCAGTACTTC	CASSEGFGGRETQYF
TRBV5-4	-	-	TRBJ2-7	TGTGCCAGCAGCCCGCCGTCCTACGAGCAGTACTTC	CASSPPSYEQYF
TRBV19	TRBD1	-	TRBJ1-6	TGTGCCAGTACGACGACAGGGGTCAATTCACCCCTCCACTTT	CASTTTGVNSPLHF
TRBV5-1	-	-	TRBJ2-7	TGCGCCAGCAGCTTGTACGGGTCCTCCTACGAGCAGTACTTC	CASSLYGSSYEQYF
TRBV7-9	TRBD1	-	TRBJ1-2	TGTGCCAGCAGCTGGGGACAGGATAACTATGGCTACACCTTC	CASSWGQDNYGYTF
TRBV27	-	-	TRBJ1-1	TGTGCCAGCAGTCCCCTCGGCCCGGTCACTGAAGCTTTCTTT	CASSPLGPVTEAFF
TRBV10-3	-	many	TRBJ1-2	TGTGCCATCAGTGAGGGGGGAGGAGTCGATGGCTACACCTTC	CAISEGGGVDGYTF
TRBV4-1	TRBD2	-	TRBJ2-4	TGCGCCAGCAGCCAAGGGGGGAGGGGAGGAGACATTCAGTACTTC	CASSQGGRGGDIQYF
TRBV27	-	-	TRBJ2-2	TGTGCCAGCAGTTTCGGGGGAAACACCGGGGAGCTGTTTTTT	CASSFGGNTGELFF
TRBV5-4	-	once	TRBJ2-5	TGTGCCAGCAGCTTCGGGGGAGGAGAGACCCAGTACTTC	CASSFGGGETQYF